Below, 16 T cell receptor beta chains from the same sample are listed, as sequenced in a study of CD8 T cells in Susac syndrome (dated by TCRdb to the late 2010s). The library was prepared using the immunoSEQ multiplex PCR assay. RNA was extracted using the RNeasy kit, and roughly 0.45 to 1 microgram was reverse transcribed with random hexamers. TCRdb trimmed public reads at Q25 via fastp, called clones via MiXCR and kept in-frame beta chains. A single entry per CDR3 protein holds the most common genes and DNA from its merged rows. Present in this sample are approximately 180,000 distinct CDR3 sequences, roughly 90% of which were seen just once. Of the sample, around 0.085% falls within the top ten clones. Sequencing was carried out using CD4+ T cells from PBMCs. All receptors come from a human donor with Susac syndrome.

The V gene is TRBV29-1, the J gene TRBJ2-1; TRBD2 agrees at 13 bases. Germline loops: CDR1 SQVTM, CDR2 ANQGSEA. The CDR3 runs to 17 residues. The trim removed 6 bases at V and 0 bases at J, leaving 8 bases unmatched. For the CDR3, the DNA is TGCAGCGTCGCCGGGACTAGCGGGACCCGCTCCTACAATGAGCAGTTCTTC. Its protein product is CSVAGTSGTRSYNEQFF.

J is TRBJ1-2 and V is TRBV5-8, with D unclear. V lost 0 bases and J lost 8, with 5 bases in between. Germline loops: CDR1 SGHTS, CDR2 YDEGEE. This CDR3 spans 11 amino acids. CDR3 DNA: TGTGCCAGCAGCTTGGGTGGAGGCTACACCTTC. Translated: CASSLGGGYTF.

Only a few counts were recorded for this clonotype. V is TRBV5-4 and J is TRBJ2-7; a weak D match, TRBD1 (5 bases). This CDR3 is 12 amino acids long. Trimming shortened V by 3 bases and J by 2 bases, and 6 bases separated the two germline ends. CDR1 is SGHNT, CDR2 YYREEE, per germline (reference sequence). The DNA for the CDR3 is TGTGCCAGCAGCTCAGGGACCTACGAGCAGTACTTC. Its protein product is CASSSGTYEQYF.

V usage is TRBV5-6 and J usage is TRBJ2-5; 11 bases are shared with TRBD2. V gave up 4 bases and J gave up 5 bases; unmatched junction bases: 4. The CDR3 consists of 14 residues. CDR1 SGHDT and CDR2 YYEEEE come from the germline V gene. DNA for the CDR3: TGTGCCAGCAGCGAATCTAGCGGGGGGGAGACCCAGTACTTC. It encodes CASSESSGGETQYF.

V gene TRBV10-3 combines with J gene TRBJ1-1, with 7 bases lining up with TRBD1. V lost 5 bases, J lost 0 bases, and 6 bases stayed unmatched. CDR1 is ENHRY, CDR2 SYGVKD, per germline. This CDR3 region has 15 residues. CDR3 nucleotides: TGTGCCATCAGTCCAGGGGGACAGATGAACACTGAAGCTTTCTTT. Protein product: CAISPGGQMNTEAFF.

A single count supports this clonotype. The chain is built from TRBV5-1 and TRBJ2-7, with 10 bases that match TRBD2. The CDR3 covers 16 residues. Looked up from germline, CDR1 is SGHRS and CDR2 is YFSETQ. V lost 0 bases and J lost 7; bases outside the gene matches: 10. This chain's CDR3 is CASSLVPAGGPEEQYF. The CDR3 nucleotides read TGCGCCAGCAGCTTGGTTCCAGCGGGAGGGCCTGAAGAGCAGTACTTC.

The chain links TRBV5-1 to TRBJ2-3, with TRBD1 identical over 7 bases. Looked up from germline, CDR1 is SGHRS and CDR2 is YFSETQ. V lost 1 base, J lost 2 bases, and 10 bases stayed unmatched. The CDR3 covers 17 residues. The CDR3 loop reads CASSLTTTGYNTDTQYF. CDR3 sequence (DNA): TGCGCCAGCAGCTTGACCACGACAGGGTACAACACAGATACGCAGTATTTT.

The CDR3 sequence: CASSPGQAISYEQYF. As DNA, the CDR3 is TGCGCCAGCAGCCCAGGACAGGCGATATCCTACGAGCAGTACTTC. The chain links TRBV4-1 to TRBJ2-7; 7 bases agree with TRBD1. The junction had 7 bases not matched to a gene; V was cut back by 4 bases and J by 1 base. The CDR3 is 15 amino acids. Germline lookup yields CDR1 MGHRA and CDR2 YSYEKL.

The CDR3 DNA sequence: TGTGCCAGCAGACAGACAGGGGGCAAAAACATTCAGTACTTC. Its translation is CASRQTGGKNIQYF. The J gene is TRBJ2-4, the V gene TRBV2; 9 bases map to TRBD1. The CDR3 is 14 amino acids. V gave up 6 bases and J gave up 3 bases; unmatched junction bases: 3. Germline CDR1 is SNHLY and CDR2 is FYNNEI.

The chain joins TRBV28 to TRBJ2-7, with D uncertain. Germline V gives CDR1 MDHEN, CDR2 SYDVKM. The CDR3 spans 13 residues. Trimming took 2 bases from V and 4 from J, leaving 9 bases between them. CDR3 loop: CASSLIERYEQYF. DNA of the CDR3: TGTGCCAGCAGTTTAATAGAAAGATACGAGCAGTACTTC.

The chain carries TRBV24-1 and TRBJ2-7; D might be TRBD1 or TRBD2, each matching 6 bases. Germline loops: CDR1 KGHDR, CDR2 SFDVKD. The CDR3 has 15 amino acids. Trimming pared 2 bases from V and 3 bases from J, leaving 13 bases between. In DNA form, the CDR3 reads TGTGCCACCAGTGATTCAGGAGAGGGGGGCTACGAGCAGTACTTC. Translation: CATSDSGEGGYEQYF.

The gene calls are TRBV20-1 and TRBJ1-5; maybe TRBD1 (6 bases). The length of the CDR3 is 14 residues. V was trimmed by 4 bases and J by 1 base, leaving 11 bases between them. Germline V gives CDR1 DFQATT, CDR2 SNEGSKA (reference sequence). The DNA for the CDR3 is TGCAGTGCTAAAACAGGGTTGAGCAATCAGCCCCAGCATTTT. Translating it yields CSAKTGLSNQPQHF.

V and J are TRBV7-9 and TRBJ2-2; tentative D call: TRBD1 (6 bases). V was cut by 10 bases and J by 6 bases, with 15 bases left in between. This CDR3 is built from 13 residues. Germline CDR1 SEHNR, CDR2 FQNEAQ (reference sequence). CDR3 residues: CATPHRVPGELFF. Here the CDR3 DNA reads TGTGCCACCCCGCACAGGGTCCCCGGGGAGCTGTTTTTT.

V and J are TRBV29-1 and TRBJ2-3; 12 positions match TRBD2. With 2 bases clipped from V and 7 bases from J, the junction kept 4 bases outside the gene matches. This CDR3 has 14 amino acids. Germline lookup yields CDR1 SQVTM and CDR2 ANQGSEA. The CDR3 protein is CSVELAGGPNTQYF. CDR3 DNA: TGCAGCGTTGAACTAGCGGGAGGGCCAAATACGCAGTATTTT.

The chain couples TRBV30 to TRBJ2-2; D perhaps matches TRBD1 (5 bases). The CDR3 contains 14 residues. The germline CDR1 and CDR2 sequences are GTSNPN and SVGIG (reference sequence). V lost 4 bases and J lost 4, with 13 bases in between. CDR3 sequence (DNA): TGTGCCTGGAAAATAACAGGCCCCACCGGGGAGCTGTTTTTT. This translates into CAWKITGPTGELFF.

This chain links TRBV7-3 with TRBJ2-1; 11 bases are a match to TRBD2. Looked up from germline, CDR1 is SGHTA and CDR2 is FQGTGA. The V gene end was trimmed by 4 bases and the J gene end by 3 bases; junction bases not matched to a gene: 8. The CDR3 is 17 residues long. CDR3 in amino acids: CASSSLTGTSGYNEQFF. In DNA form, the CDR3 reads TGTGCCAGCAGCTCCTTAACCGGGACTAGCGGCTACAATGAGCAGTTCTTC.